This note documents a single T cell receptor (beta chain) sequence. Its antigen is unknown. This entry is derived from a study of graft-versus-host responses after intestinal transplantation. V lost 6 bases, J lost 8 bases, and 8 bases lay in between. CDR1 and CDR2 (germline): MNHNS, SASEGT. The CDR3 has 11 residues. The assay was immunoSEQ multiplex PCR, and TCRdb's table has in-frame clones only and misses some. The profile shows over 100,000 clones, over 75% of them singletons. The rearrangement joins TRBV6-1 to TRBJ1-3, with D maybe TRBD1 (6 bases). The sequence was obtained from a human donor who received an intestinal transplant. This sample comprised unstimulated CD4+ T cells sorted from spleen or lymph node cells, obtained before intestinal transplant. CDR3 in amino acids: CASRYRDTIYF. CDR3 DNA sequence: TGTGCCAGCAGGTACAGGGACACCATATATTTT.